The present TCR beta chain was sequenced within a study of blood T cells in healthy people across ages (dated by TCRdb to between 2015 and 2016). The study in broad terms: In model experiments, roughly one uniquely barcoded TCR beta cDNA molecule per two T cells was captured by template switching. To track age-related changes in TCR beta repertoire diversity, the study relied on deep sequencing normalized with unique cDNA molecular identifiers. Donors were grouped into four age groups: young (average roughly 17 years), middle-aged (around 39), aged (around 60) and long-lived (approximately 78). To avoid experimental bias, donors of different ages were randomly spread across the sequencing lanes. For two donors (one aged 18 to 30 and one aged 80 or older), the study analyzed two additional independent replicas of 1 million unique cDNA reads from the same blood draw.

After removal of 7 bases from V and 4 bases from J, the junction retains 12 bases not matched to a gene. Inclusive of the bounding cysteine and phenylalanine, the CDR3 is 14 residues long. Only the CDR3 part of the read is kept: 42 bases, read in frame from the first base. The germline V gene (reference sequence) provides CDR1 DFQATT and CDR2 SNEGSKA. A note on this clonotype: Its antigen is not yet known. One base away there is no much larger clone; base qualities are not given.

The 35 to 40 donors, aged roughly 6 to 95 years, were systemically healthy Caucasian individuals from Russia. Each donor gave 8 to 10 milliliters of peripheral blood, collected into EDTA-treated Vacutainer tubes. Ficoll-Paque density-gradient centrifugation was used to isolate PBMCs, with at least 6 million per sample. Trizol reagent was used to extract total RNA from the PBMCs, yielding at least 6 micrograms per sample. Naive CD45RAhigh/CD27high T cell percentages were measured by flow cytometry on a PBMC aliquot from every donor. The library came from 5' RACE. The listed sequencing device is Illumina HiSeq 2500. A second roughly 6 to 11 cycle PCR used a sample-barcoded 5' primer and a J-beta primer mix. A unique molecular identifier was introduced onto each TCR beta cDNA molecule by a template-switch 5' adaptor carrying 12 random nucleotides. Each sample yielded at least 3 million CDR3-containing paired-end reads. The Mint cDNA synthesis kit, primed by a TRBC-specific oligonucleotide, was used to synthesize first-strand cDNA from all RNA. All cDNA was treated with uracil-DNA glycosylase and then went through a first 18-cycle PCR with the universal primers M1SS and BC2_uni_R. In the original analysis: Each sample was normalized by randomly selecting 1 million high-quality reads, each carrying a distinct molecular identifier. Reads sharing molecular identifiers were discarded rather than binned into consensus sequences. MiTCR, run with a Q25 quality threshold and the strictest error-elimination algorithm, handled CDR3 identification, clonotype clustering and error correction. A nonparametric unseen species model using Euler transformation provided a lower-bound estimate of total TCR beta diversity. TCRdb trimmed public reads at Q25 via fastp, called clones via MiXCR and kept in-frame beta chains. When rows share a CDR3 protein, they turn into one entry using the most common DNA and genes. The V and J calls here are based on TCRdb, not the publication. Within this sample are over a million distinct CDR3 sequences, with under 55% of them counted one time only. Of the sample, about 3.8% is held by the ten largest clones.

Beyond this particular receptor, the publication reports: Total diversity estimates from one million sequenced T cells were considered lower bounds and underestimates. Donor CMV infection status was unknown, potentially confounding age-related changes in expanded clonotypes. Compared with the aged group, the long-lived group had more naive CD4+ T cells, fewer expanded clones and increased TCR diversity, suggesting age selection. Conclusive comparison of naive and antigen-experienced compartments was prevented by the profiling of bulk unsorted PBMCs. A strong correlation was found between observed TCR beta diversity and the percentage of naive T cells measured by flow cytometry. Observed TCR beta diversity per million T cells fell roughly linearly with age, and a significant reduction was already apparent by age roughly 40.

Here the chain combines TRBV20-1 and TRBJ1-1; TRBD1 lines up with 7 middle nucleotides. The sequencing sample was made of blood. The source is a woman younger than 35 in good health. At the DNA level, the sequence is TGCAGTGTTGAATCCGGGACAGTTTCCACTGAAGCTTTCTTT. Translated, this gives CSVESGTVSTEAFF.